These 3 T cell receptor beta chains share one sample of origin, sequenced in a study of OX40 agonist ivuxolimab in advanced cancers. Method: immunoSEQ multiplex PCR; TCRdb's copy keeps in-frame clones and lacks some. The sample has about 49,000 clones, about 85% seen once; the top ten hold about a fifth. The sample consisted of CD4+ or CD8+ T cells sorted from blood, taken in a trial of the OX40 agonist ivuxolimab. All receptors come from an adult with an advanced solid tumor such as melanoma, head and neck, liver or kidney cancer.

This clone is a singleton in its sample. This rearrangement joins TRBV28 to TRBJ1-3, with a possible D match to TRBD1 (5 bases). Trimming removed 5 bases at V and 2 bases at J, with 16 bases between. Germline CDR1 and CDR2: MDHEN and SYDVKM. The CDR3 covers 16 residues. The CDR3 DNA reads TGTGCCAGCAGTCTGTACATGGGGGTGACTGGAAACACCATATATTTT. It is translated as CASSLYMGVTGNTIYF.

This clone was detected a few times. The CDR3 protein is CSVDGDPQDTYGYTF. CDR3 nucleotides: TGCAGCGTTGACGGAGACCCACAGGACACCTATGGCTACACCTTC. The V call is TRBV29-1, the J call TRBJ1-2; tentative D call: TRBD1 (5 bases). CDR1 is SQVTM, CDR2 ANQGSEA, per germline. V was trimmed by 3 bases and J by 4 bases, leaving 18 bases between them. The length of the CDR3 is 15 residues.

V is TRBV9 and J is TRBJ1-1; no firm D call. V shed 0 bases and J shed 1 base, with 10 bases lying between them. CDR1 and CDR2 (germline): SGDLS, YYNGEE. This CDR3 spans 15 amino acids. The DNA for the CDR3 is TGTGCCAGCAGCGTAGCTTCCCCGGAGAACACTGAAGCTTTCTTT. This gives the protein CASSVASPENTEAFF.